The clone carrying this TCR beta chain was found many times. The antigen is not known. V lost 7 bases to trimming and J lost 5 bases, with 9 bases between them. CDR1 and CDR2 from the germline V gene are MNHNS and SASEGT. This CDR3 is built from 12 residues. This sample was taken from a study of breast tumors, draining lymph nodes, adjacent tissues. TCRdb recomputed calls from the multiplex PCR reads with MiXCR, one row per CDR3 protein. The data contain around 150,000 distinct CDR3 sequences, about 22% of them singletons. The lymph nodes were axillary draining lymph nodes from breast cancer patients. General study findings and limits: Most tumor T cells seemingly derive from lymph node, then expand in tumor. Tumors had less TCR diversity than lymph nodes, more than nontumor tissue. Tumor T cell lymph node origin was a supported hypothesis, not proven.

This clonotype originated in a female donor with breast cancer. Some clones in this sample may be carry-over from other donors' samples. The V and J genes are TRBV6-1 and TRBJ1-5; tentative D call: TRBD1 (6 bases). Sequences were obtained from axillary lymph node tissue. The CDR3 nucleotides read TGTGCCAGCAAACCAGGGGATCAGCCCCAGCATTTT. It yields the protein CASKPGDQPQHF.